The source of this T cell receptor (beta chain) is a study of CD8 T cells in ankylosing spondylitis. This clonotype has more than one count but fewer than ten. Its antigen remains unknown. Findings and caveats of the study: Blood from ankylosing spondylitis patients appeared to carry a characteristic roughly eight-variant TCR beta motif.

The V gene's germline CDR1 is SGDLS and CDR2 YYNGEE. This CDR3 has 14 amino acids. Germline trimming cut 3 bases from V and 6 bases from J; bases unmatched to any gene: 7. TCRdb re-derived calls from the 5' RACE reads in MiXCR, one entry per CDR3 protein. The sample comprises more than 250,000 distinct CDR3 sequences, under 8.5% of which are singletons, and roughly 14% rests with the top ten. This receptor was identified in a male donor with ankylosing spondylitis. The V gene is TRBV9, the J gene TRBJ2-5; 8 nucleotides align to TRBD2. Sequencing was carried out using blood, either unsorted or a sorted T cell fraction (not recorded which). The CDR3 region is CASSASGGWQTQYF. The CDR3 DNA reads as TGTGCCAGCAGCGCCTCGGGAGGGTGGCAGACCCAGTACTTC.